A single sample is the source of the 3 T cell receptor beta chains below, sequenced in a study of cytomegalovirus exposure and HLA in healthy donors. Vbeta (60) and Jbeta (13) primers were used in the PCR. Sequencing used immunoSEQ multiplex PCR; TCRdb keeps in-frame clones, though not all of them. Among about 61,000 clones listed, about 90% were seen once. The specimen sequenced was PBMCs. The receptors come from a young man in good health and CMV-seropositive.

A single count supports this clone. The chain joins TRBV9 to TRBJ1-3; tentatively, D is TRBD1 (5 bases). V was shortened by 4 bases and J by 3 bases, with 20 bases between the two germline ends. The CDR3 loop spans 17 amino acids. CDR1 and CDR2 (germline): SGDLS, YYNGEE. The CDR3 bases are TGTGCCAGCAGCCCTCGGGACTCCTTTAATAGTGGAAACACCATATATTTT. Translating it yields CASSPRDSFNSGNTIYF.

The J gene is TRBJ2-5, the V gene TRBV6-1, with a weak D call TRBD2 (6 bases). Germline V gene lookup returns CDR1 MNHNS and CDR2 SASEGT. Trimming took 5 bases from V and 1 from J, leaving 17 bases between them. The CDR3 runs 16 residues. The CDR3 region has the DNA TGTGCCAGCAGTCAAGGACTAAGGCCCCTCCAAGAGACCCAGTACTTC. Protein sequence: CASSQGLRPLQETQYF.

The rearrangement uses TRBV6-4 and TRBJ2-7, with D hard to call. Trimming shortened V by 3 bases and J by 6 bases, and 12 bases separated the two germline ends. Germline V gene data show CDR1 as MRHNA and CDR2 as SNTAGT. The CDR3 runs 13 residues. CDR3 protein: CASSETMGTEQYF. In DNA form, the CDR3 reads TGTGCCAGCAGTGAAACTATGGGTACCGAGCAGTACTTC.